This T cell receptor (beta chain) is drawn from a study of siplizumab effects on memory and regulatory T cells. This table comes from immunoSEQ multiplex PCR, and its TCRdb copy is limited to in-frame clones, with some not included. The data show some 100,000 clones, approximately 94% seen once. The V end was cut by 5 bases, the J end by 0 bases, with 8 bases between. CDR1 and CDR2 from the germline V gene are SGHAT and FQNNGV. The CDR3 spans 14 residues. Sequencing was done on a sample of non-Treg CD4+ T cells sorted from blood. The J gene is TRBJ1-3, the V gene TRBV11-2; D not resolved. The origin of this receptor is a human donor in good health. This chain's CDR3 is CASSPGSSGNTIYF. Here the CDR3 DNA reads TGTGCCAGCAGCCCAGGATCCTCTGGAAACACCATATATTTT.